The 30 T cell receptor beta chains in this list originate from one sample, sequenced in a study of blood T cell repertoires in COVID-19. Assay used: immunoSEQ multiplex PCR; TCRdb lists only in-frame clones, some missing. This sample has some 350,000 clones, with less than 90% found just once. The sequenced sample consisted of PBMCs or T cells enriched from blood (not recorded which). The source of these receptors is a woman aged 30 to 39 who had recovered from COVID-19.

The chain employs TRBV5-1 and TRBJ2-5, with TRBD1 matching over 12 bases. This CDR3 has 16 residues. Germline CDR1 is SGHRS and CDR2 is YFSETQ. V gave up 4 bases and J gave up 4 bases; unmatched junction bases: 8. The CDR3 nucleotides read TGCGCCAGCAGCCCTGGGACAGGGGGCAGAGCAGAGACCCAGTACTTC. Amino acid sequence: CASSPGTGGRAETQYF.

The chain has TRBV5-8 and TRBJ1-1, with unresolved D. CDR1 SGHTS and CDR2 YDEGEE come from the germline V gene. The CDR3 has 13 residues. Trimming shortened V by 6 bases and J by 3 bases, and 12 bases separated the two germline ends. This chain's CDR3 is CASTQRFYTEAFF. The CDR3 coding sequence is TGTGCCAGCACCCAGAGGTTCTACACTGAAGCTTTCTTT.

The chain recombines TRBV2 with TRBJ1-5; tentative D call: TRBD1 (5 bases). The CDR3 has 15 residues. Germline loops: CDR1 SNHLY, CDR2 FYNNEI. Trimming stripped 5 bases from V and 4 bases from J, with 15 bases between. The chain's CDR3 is CASSTSGGGNQPQHF. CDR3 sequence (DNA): TGTGCCAGCAGTACTTCCGGGGGAGGAAATCAGCCCCAGCATTTT.

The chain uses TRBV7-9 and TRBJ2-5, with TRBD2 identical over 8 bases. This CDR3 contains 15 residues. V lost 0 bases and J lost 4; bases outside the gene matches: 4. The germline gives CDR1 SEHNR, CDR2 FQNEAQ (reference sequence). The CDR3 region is CASSLALAGGETQYF. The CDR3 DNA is TGTGCCAGCAGCTTAGCGCTCGCGGGGGGAGAGACCCAGTACTTC.

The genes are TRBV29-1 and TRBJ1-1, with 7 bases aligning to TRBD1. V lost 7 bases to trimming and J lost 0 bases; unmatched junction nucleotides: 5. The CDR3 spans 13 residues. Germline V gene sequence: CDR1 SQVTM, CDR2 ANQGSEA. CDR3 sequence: CSGRQGLNTEAFF. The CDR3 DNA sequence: TGCAGCGGAAGACAGGGTTTGAACACTGAAGCTTTCTTT.

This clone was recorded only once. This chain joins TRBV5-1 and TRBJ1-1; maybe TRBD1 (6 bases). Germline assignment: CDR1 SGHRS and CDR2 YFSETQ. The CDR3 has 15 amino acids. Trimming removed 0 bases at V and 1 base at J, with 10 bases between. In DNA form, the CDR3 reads TGCGCCAGCAGCTTGGGCGGGGGCACGAACACTGAAGCTTTCTTT. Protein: CASSLGGGTNTEAFF.

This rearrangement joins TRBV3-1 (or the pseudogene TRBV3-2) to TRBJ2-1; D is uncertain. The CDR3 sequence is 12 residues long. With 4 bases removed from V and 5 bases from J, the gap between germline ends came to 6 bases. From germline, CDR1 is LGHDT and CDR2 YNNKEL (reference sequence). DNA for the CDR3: TGTGCCAGCAGCCTCCTAGACAATGAGCAGTTCTTC. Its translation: CASSLLDNEQFF.

CDR3: CSASAGLNSGNTIYF. Written as DNA, the CDR3 is TGCAGTGCTAGTGCCGGACTGAACTCTGGAAACACCATATATTTT. The chain employs TRBV20-1 and TRBJ1-3; D uncertain. Germline V gene lookup returns CDR1 DFQATT and CDR2 SNEGSKA (reference sequence). V shed 3 bases and J shed 0 bases, with 12 bases lying between them. The CDR3 spans 15 residues.

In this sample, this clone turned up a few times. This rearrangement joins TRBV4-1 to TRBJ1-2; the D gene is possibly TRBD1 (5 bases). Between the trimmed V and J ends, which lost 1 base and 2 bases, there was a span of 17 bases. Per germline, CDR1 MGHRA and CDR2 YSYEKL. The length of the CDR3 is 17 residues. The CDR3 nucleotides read TGCGCCAGCAGCCAAGGGCCCCGGGGGGGGAGAAACTATGGCTACACCTTC. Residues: CASSQGPRGGRNYGYTF.

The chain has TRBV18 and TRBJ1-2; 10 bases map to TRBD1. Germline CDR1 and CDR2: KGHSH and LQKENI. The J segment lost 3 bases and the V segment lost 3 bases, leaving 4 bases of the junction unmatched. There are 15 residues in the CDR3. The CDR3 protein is CASSPGQGSDYGYTF. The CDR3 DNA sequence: TGTGCCAGCTCACCGGGACAGGGGTCGGACTATGGCTACACCTTC.

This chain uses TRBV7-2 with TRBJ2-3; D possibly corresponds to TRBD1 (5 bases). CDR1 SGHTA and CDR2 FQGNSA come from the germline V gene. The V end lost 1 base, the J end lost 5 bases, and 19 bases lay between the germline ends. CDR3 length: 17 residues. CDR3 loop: CASSLVTVGGRGDTQYF. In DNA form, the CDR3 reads TGTGCCAGCAGCTTAGTTACGGTAGGTGGAAGGGGAGATACGCAGTATTTT.

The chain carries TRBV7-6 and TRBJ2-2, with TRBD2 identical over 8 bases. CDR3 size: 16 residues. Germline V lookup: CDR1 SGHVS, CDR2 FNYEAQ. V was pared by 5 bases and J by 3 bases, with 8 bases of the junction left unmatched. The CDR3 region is CASSKGLAGYTGELFF. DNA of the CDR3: TGTGCCAGCAGCAAAGGGCTAGCGGGTTACACCGGGGAGCTGTTTTTT.

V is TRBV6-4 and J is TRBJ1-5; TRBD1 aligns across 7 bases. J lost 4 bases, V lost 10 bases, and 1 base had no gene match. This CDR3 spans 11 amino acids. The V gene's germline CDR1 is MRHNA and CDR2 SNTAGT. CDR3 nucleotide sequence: TGTGCCACAGGGGGGAATCAGCCCCAGCATTTT. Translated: CATGGNQPQHF.

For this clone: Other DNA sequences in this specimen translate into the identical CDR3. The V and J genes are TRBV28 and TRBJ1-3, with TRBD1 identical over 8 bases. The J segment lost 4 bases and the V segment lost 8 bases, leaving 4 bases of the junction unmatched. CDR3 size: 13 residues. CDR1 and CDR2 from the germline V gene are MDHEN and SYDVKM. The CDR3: CASGQGAGNTIYF. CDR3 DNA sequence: TGTGCCAGCGGGCAGGGGGCGGGAAACACCATATATTTT. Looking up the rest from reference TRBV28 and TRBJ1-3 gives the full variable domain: DVKVTQSSRYLVKRTGEKVFLECVQDMDHENMFWYRQDPGLGLRLIYFSYDVKMKEKGDIPEGYSVSREKKERFSLILESASTNQTSMYLCASGQGAGNTIYFGEGSWLTVV.

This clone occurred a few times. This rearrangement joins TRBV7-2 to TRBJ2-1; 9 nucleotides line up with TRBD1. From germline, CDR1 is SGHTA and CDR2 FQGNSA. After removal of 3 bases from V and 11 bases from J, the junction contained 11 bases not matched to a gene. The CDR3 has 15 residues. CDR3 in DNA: TGTGCCAGCAGCTTGGGGGACAGGGATATTACAAAGCAGTTCTTC. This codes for CASSLGDRDITKQFF.

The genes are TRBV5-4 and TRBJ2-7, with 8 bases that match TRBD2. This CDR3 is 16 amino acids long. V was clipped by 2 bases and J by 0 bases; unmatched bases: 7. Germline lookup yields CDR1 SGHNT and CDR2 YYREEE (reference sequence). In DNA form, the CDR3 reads TGTGCCAGCAGCTTCCTCATAGCGGGAACCTCCTACGAGCAGTACTTC. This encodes CASSFLIAGTSYEQYF.

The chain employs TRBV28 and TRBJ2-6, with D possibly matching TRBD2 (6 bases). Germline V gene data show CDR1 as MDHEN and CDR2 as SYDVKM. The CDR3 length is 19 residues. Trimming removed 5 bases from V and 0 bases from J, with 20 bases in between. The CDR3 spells CASSPPGLITTSGANVLTF. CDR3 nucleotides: TGTGCCAGCAGTCCTCCGGGACTGATTACCACCTCTGGGGCCAACGTCCTGACTTTC.

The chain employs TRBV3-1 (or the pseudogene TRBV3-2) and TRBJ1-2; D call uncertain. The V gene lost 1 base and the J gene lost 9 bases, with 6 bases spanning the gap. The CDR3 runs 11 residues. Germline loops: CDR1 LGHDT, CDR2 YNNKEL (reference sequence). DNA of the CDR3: TGTGCCAGCAGCCAAGTCAACAGCTACACCTTC. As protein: CASSQVNSYTF.

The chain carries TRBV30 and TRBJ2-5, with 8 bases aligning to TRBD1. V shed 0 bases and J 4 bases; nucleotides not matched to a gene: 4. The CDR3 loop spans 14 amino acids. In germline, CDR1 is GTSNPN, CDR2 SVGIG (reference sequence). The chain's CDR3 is CAWSVGQGRETQYF. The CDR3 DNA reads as TGTGCCTGGAGTGTAGGACAGGGCCGAGAGACCCAGTACTTC.

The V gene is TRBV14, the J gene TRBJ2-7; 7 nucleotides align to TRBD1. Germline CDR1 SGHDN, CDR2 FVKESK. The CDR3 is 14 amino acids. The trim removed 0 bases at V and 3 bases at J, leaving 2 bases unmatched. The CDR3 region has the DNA TGTGCCAGCAGCCAAGAGAGGACAGGCTACGAGCAGTACTTC. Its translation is CASSQERTGYEQYF. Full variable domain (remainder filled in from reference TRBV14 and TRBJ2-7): EAGVTQFPSHSVIEKGQTVTLRCDPISGHDNLYWYRRVMGKEIKFLLHFVKESKQDESGMPNNRFLAERTGGTYSTLKVQPAELEDSGVYFCASSQERTGYEQYFGPGTRLTVT.

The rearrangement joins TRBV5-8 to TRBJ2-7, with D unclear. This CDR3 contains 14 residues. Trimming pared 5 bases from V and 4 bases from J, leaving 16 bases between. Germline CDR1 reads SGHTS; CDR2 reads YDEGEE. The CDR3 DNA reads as TGTGCCAGCAGTTTAGCCCCGGGTTGGTACGAGCAGTACTTC. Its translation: CASSLAPGWYEQYF.

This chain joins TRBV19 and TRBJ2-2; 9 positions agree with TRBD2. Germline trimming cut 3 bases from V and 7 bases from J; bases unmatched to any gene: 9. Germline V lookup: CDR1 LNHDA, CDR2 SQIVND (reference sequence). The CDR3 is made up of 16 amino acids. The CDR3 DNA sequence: TGTGCCAGTAGTATGGGGCTAGCGGGAAAGAGCGGGGAGCTGTTTTTT. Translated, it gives CASSMGLAGKSGELFF.

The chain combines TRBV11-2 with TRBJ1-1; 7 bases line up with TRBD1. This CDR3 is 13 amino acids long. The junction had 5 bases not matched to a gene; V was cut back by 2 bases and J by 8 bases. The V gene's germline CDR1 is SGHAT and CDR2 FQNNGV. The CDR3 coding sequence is TGTGCCAGCAGCTTACCACTGGACAGGGAAGCTTTCTTT. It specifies CASSLPLDREAFF.

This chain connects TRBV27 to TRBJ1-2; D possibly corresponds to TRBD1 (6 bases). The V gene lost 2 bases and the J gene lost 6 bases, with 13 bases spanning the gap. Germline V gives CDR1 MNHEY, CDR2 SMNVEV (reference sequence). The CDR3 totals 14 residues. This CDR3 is CASSLGSGANGYTF. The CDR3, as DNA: TGTGCCAGCAGTTTAGGGTCAGGGGCTAATGGCTACACCTTC.

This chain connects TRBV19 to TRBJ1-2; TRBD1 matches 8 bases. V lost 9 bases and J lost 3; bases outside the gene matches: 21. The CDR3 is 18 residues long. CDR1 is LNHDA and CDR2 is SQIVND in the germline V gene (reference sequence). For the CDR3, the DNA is TGTGCCAGCTCCGCGAAATTTGACAGGGGAGGGAGCGACTATGGCTACACCTTC. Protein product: CASSAKFDRGGSDYGYTF.

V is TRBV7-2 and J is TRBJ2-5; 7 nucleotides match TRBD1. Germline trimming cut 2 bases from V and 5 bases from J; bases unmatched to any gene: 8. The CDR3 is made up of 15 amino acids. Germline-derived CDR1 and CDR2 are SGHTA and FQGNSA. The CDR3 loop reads CASSLRTGELETQYF. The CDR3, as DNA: TGTGCCAGCAGCTTACGGACAGGAGAGTTGGAGACCCAGTACTTC.

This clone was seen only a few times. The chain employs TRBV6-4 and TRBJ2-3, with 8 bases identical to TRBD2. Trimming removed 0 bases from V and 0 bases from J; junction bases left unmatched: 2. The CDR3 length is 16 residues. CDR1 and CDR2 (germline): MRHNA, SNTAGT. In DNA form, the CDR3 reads TGTGCCAGCAGTGACTCGAGCGGGGGTAGCACAGATACGCAGTATTTT. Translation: CASSDSSGGSTDTQYF.

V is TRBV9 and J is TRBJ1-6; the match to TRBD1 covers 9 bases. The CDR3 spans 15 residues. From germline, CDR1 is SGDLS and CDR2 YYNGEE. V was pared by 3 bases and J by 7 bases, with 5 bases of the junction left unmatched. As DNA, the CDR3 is TGTGCCAGCAGCGAGGCCGGGACAGGGAATTCACCCCTCCACTTT. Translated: CASSEAGTGNSPLHF. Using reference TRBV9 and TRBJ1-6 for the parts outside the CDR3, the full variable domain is DSGVTQTPKHLITATGQRVTLRCSPRSGDLSVYWYQQSLDQGLQFLIQYYNGEERAKGNILERFSAQQFPDLHSELNLSSLELGDSALYFCASSEAGTGNSPLHFGNGTRLTVT.

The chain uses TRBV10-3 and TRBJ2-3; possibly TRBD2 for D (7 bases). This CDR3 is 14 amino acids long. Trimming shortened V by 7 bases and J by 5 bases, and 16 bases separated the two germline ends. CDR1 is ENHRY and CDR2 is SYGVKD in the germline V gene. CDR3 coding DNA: TGTGCCATCAAGGGAGGGGGGCAAGTAGATACGCAGTATTTT. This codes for CAIKGGGQVDTQYF.

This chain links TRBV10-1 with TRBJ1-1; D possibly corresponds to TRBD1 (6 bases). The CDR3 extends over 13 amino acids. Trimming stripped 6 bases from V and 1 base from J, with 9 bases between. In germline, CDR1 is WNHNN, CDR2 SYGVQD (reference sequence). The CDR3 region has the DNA TGCGCCAGCAGACAGGGAGCGAACACTGAAGCTTTCTTT. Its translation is CASRQGANTEAFF.